The entry that follows covers one TCR beta chain sequence. The antigen is unknown. The junction differs from germline at one of its ends, possibly a read error. These data originate in a study of vaccination and CD4 T cells after COVID-19. Study context: Post-vaccine specimens were obtained a median 72 days after dose two (range 14 to 241).

Oncomine TCR Beta short-read sequencing was applied to DNA from cultured CD4+ T cells. One entry per CDR3 protein results from TCRdb running MiXCR on the PCR reads. The sample holds roughly 11,000 distinct CDR3 sequences, about two thirds seen once. Treatment here: roughly 11-day PBMC culture with coronavirus spike peptide pools or control peptides (ViraFEST assay). A few million PBMCs were grown per well alongside 9 to 10 IU/ml IL-2 and roughly 9.3 ug/ml peptide pools. Regarding the study as a whole: Median SARS-CoV-2-reactive clonotype numbers rose nonsignificantly, roughly 21 to 38.

The CDR3 has 13 amino acids. Per germline, CDR1 LNHNV and CDR2 YYDKDF (reference sequence). Sequenced here: CD4+ T cells from blood, cultured in vitro, sampled before SARS-CoV-2 vaccination. The V call is TRBV15, the J call TRBJ1-1, with TRBD1 as a possible D gene (6 bases). The sequence was collected from a human donor who had recovered from COVID-19. CDR3 DNA: TGTGCCACCAGCAGGACCCGGGACACTGGAGCTTTCTTT. Translating gives CATSRTRDTGAFF.